Each of the 31 T cell receptor beta chains below was sequenced from the same sample in a study of OX40 agonist ivuxolimab in advanced cancers. The repertoire was sequenced with immunoSEQ multiplex PCR; TCRdb's copy has only in-frame clones and lacks some. The table lists approximately 81,000 clones, roughly 80% of them singletons. The input for sequencing was CD4+ or CD8+ T cells sorted from blood, taken in a trial of the OX40 agonist ivuxolimab. The source of these receptors is an adult with an advanced solid tumor such as melanoma, head and neck, liver or kidney cancer.

The chain is built from TRBV7-2 and TRBJ2-1; D is ambiguous. The germline CDR1 and CDR2 sequences are SGHTA and FQGNSA. Between the trimmed V and J ends, which lost 5 bases and 8 bases, there was a span of 19 bases. CDR3 length equals 15 residues. CDR3 protein: CASSTNLNLVYEQFF. The CDR3, as DNA: TGTGCCAGCAGCACAAACTTAAACCTAGTATATGAGCAGTTCTTC.

A single count supports this clone. The chain combines TRBV4-2 with TRBJ2-1, with a tentative D call TRBD1 (7 bases). CDR1 and CDR2 (germline): LGHNA, YNFKEQ. This CDR3 contains 13 residues. The V end was cut by 4 bases, the J end by 9 bases, with 13 bases between. The CDR3 loop is CASSPGGGAEQFF. CDR3 DNA: TGTGCCAGCAGCCCAGGGGGAGGCGCTGAGCAGTTCTTC.

This chain connects TRBV4-1 to TRBJ2-1; unclear D gene. Looked up from germline, CDR1 is MGHRA and CDR2 is YSYEKL. Trimming removed 2 bases from V and 8 bases from J, with 13 bases in between. CDR3 length: 14 residues. CDR3 in DNA: TGCGCCAGCAGCCAAAGCGATTGGGTCGATGAGCAGTTCTTC. Translated, it gives CASSQSDWVDEQFF.

The chain employs TRBV6-5 and TRBJ2-3; a weak D match, TRBD2 (6 bases). The germline V gene has CDR1 MNHEY and CDR2 SVGAGI. V was pared by 6 bases and J by 1 base, with 11 bases between. CDR3 length equals 14 residues. The CDR3 here is CASRGGAGTDTQYF. Written as DNA, the CDR3 is TGTGCCAGCAGGGGGGGAGCGGGCACAGATACGCAGTATTTT.

The V call is TRBV11-3, the J call TRBJ2-5; possibly TRBD1 for D (6 bases). The J call may be wrong; the DNA end is better matched by TRBJ2-7. The CDR3 consists of 14 residues. Germline loops: CDR1 SGHNT, CDR2 YENEEA. CDR3 residues: CASSPRTDSYEQYF. Here the CDR3 DNA reads TGTGCCAGCAGCCCTAGGACAGACTCCTACGAGCAGTACTTC.

The sample holds one count of this clone. The rearrangement uses TRBV2 and TRBJ1-5; 9 bases agree with TRBD1. The CDR3 runs 15 residues. The V gene's germline CDR1 is SNHLY and CDR2 FYNNEI. The V and J ends lost 6 bases and 5 bases, in that order; junction bases with no gene match: 8. DNA for the CDR3: TGTGCCAGCAGAATACAGGGGGCCGTAGATCAGCCCCAGCATTTT. Its translation is CASRIQGAVDQPQHF.

This clone appeared a few times. The chain joins TRBV2 to TRBJ2-2; the match to TRBD1 covers 7 bases. The trim removed 7 bases at V and 4 bases at J, leaving 3 bases unmatched. Germline assignment: CDR1 SNHLY and CDR2 FYNNEI. The CDR3 is made up of 13 amino acids. CDR3 loop: CASIGQATGELFF. The DNA of the CDR3 is TGTGCCAGCATAGGACAGGCCACCGGGGAGCTGTTTTTT. Full variable domain (remainder filled in from reference TRBV2 and TRBJ2-2): EPEVTQTPSHQVTQMGQEVILRCVPISNHLYFYWYRQILGQKVEFLVSFYNNEISEKSEIFDDQFSVERPDGSNFTLKIRSTKLEDSAMYFCASIGQATGELFFGEGSRLTVL.

The chain joins TRBV2 to TRBJ1-1; D unresolved. There are 13 residues in the CDR3. Trimming took 6 bases from V and 0 from J, leaving 8 bases between them. Germline V gene sequence: CDR1 SNHLY, CDR2 FYNNEI. In DNA, the CDR3 is TGTGCCAGCAGACGTCAAATGAACACTGAAGCTTTCTTT. Residues: CASRRQMNTEAFF.

The table lists this clone with a few counts. The chain is built from TRBV19 and TRBJ2-7; 8 bases line up with TRBD1. Germline assignment: CDR1 LNHDA and CDR2 SQIVND (reference sequence). After removal of 3 bases from V and 4 bases from J, the junction contained 8 bases not matched to a gene. This CDR3 comprises 15 residues. The CDR3 sequence: CASSMEDRVGYEQYF. DNA of the CDR3: TGTGCCAGTAGTATGGAGGACAGGGTCGGTTACGAGCAGTACTTC.

This clone has just one count. V gene TRBV7-3 combines with J gene TRBJ2-7; TRBD1 aligns across 8 bases. V was pared by 4 bases and J by 2 bases, with 7 bases of the junction left unmatched. The CDR3 covers 15 residues. Per germline, CDR1 SGHTA and CDR2 FQGTGA. The CDR3 is CASSSGTGYPYEQYF. DNA for the CDR3: TGTGCCAGCAGCTCCGGGACAGGCTATCCCTACGAGCAGTACTTC.

The chain links TRBV29-1 to TRBJ2-7; TRBD1 or TRBD2 may be the D gene (5 bases each). This CDR3 contains 18 residues. V lost 1 base and J lost 4, with 26 bases in between. Germline lookup yields CDR1 SQVTM and CDR2 ANQGSEA. Here the CDR3 DNA reads TGCAGCGTTGAAGTGGGACGGGGACCCCACGGACCCACGTACGAGCAGTACTTC. Translation: CSVEVGRGPHGPTYEQYF.

J is TRBJ2-5 and V is TRBV29-1; TRBD1 might be the D (5 bases). With 6 bases removed from V and 2 bases from J, the gap between germline ends came to 7 bases. Germline V gene data show CDR1 as SQVTM and CDR2 as ANQGSEA. The CDR3 spans 11 residues. CDR3 bases: TGCAGCGTGAGACAGCAAGAGACCCAGTACTTC. Translated, it gives CSVRQQETQYF.

The gene calls are TRBV5-6 and TRBJ2-5, with TRBD2 identical over 8 bases. This CDR3 is built from 16 residues. Germline V gene lookup returns CDR1 SGHDT and CDR2 YYEEEE. V trimming: 3 bases; J trimming: 5 bases; junction bases outside the gene matches: 12. The CDR3 DNA reads TGTGCCAGCAGCTCCGAAACGTCGACTAGCGTGGAGACCCAGTACTTC. Amino acid sequence: CASSSETSTSVETQYF. Using reference TRBV5-6 and TRBJ2-5 for the parts outside the CDR3, the full variable domain is DAGVTQSPTHLIKTRGQQVTLRCSPKSGHDTVSWYQQALGQGPQFIFQYYEEEERQRGNFPDRFSGHQFPNYSSELNVNALLLGDSALYLCASSSETSTSVETQYFGPGTRLLVL.

The chain couples TRBV6-5 to TRBJ1-4; TRBD1 matches 9 bases. V dropped 7 bases and J dropped 7; count of bases not matched to a gene: 10. Germline loops: CDR1 MNHEY, CDR2 SVGAGI. CDR3 length: 15 residues. CDR3 nucleotide sequence: TGTGCCAGCAAAACAACAGGGGGCCGGAGTGAAAAACTGTTTTTT. As protein: CASKTTGGRSEKLFF.

The rearrangement uses TRBV2 and TRBJ1-1, with TRBD1 matching over 10 bases. V dropped 5 bases and J dropped 3; count of bases not matched to a gene: 3. This CDR3 is built from 14 residues. Germline V gene sequence: CDR1 SNHLY, CDR2 FYNNEI. The CDR3 region is CASSLGQGHTEAFF. CDR3 bases: TGTGCCAGCAGTCTGGGACAGGGGCACACTGAAGCTTTCTTT.

The chain carries TRBV27 and TRBJ1-5; perhaps TRBD1 as D (5 bases). V was cut by 3 bases and J by 6 bases, with 12 bases left in between. CDR3 size: 14 residues. Germline V gene sequence: CDR1 MNHEY, CDR2 SMNVEV (reference sequence). This chain's CDR3 is CASSFGGDAQPQHF. The CDR3, as DNA: TGTGCCAGCAGTTTTGGGGGGGATGCTCAGCCCCAGCATTTT.

This clone was seen a few times. The chain couples TRBV6-5 to TRBJ2-1; D unresolved. V lost 6 bases, J lost 9 bases, and 9 bases lay in between. Looked up from germline, CDR1 is MNHEY and CDR2 is SVGAGI. CDR3 length equals 11 residues. CDR3 bases: TGTGCCAGCAGCCTACTCGGTGAGCAGTTCTTC. Protein product: CASSLLGEQFF.

The chain uses TRBV5-8 and TRBJ2-1, with TRBD2 matching 14 bases. The germline V gene has CDR1 SGHTS and CDR2 YDEGEE. This CDR3 comprises 17 residues. With V trimmed by 0 bases and J by 8 bases, 7 bases remained unmatched. The CDR3 DNA reads as TGTGCCAGCAGCTTGGGACTAGCGGGAGGGCCAAGGGATGAGCAGTTCTTC. It encodes CASSLGLAGGPRDEQFF.

V is TRBV6-6 and J is TRBJ1-5, with D perhaps matching TRBD1 (5 bases). Trimming shortened V by 2 bases and J by 3 bases, and 8 bases separated the two germline ends. The CDR3 has 14 amino acids. Germline CDR1 and CDR2: MNHNY and SVGAGI (reference sequence). CDR3 sequence: CASSYPGTNQPQHF. The CDR3 bases are TGTGCCAGCAGTTACCCAGGGACCAATCAGCCCCAGCATTTT.

V usage is TRBV27 and J usage is TRBJ1-2; D ambiguous. With 4 bases removed from V and 3 bases from J, the gap between germline ends came to 9 bases. The CDR3 consists of 13 residues. Germline V gives CDR1 MNHEY, CDR2 SMNVEV (reference sequence). CDR3 sequence reads: CASSSWTDYGYTF. The CDR3 DNA is TGTGCCAGCAGTTCCTGGACGGACTATGGCTACACCTTC.

The chain employs TRBV4-1 and TRBJ2-7; 7 bases are shared with TRBD1. The CDR3 runs 22 residues. Trimming cost V 0 bases and J 7 bases; bases outside gene matches: 30. Germline V CDR1 and CDR2: MGHRA, YSYEKL. CDR3 residues: CASSQDNLLRYKFSRQGGEQYF. As DNA, the CDR3 is TGCGCCAGCAGCCAAGATAACCTACTAAGATACAAATTTTCTCGACAGGGTGGGGAGCAGTACTTC.

The chain employs TRBV12-5 and TRBJ2-7; 11 nucleotides align to TRBD2. Per the germline V gene, CDR1 is LGHNT and CDR2 is FRNRAP. This CDR3 has 16 residues. V trimming: 5 bases; J trimming: 3 bases; junction bases outside the gene matches: 9. This CDR3 reads CASGQTIAGGIYEQYF. The CDR3 DNA reads as TGTGCTAGTGGTCAGACAATAGCGGGGGGGATCTACGAGCAGTACTTC.

V gene TRBV7-8 combines with J gene TRBJ1-3, with D perhaps TRBD1 (5 bases). The V gene's germline CDR1 is SGHVS and CDR2 FQNEAQ. V lost 3 bases and J lost 2, with 8 bases in between. The CDR3 spans 14 residues. CDR3 protein: CASSFAGPGNTIYF. CDR3 DNA sequence: TGTGCCAGCAGCTTCGCAGGGCCTGGAAACACCATATATTTT.

This clone was seen more than once but under ten times. The chain couples TRBV5-1 to TRBJ1-6, with 7 bases that match TRBD1. The CDR3 runs 15 residues. CDR1 SGHRS and CDR2 YFSETQ come from the germline V gene. The V gene end was trimmed by 2 bases and the J gene end by 6 bases; junction bases not matched to a gene: 5. CDR3 amino acids: CASSLTGTANSPLHF. The CDR3 DNA reads TGCGCCAGCAGCTTAACCGGGACAGCTAATTCACCCCTCCACTTT.

V and J are TRBV5-1 and TRBJ1-6, with a weak D call TRBD1 (6 bases). V lost 1 base and J lost 5, with 13 bases in between. Per the germline V gene, CDR1 is SGHRS and CDR2 is YFSETQ. This CDR3 is built from 16 residues. CDR3 in amino acids: CASSLNRQVNNSPLHF. CDR3 bases: TGCGCCAGCAGCTTGAACCGACAGGTCAATAATTCACCCCTCCACTTT. Variable domain in full (rest from reference TRBV5-1 and TRBJ1-6): KAGVTQTPRYLIKTRGQQVTLSCSPISGHRSVSWYQQTPGQGLQFLFEYFSETQRNKGNFPGRFSGRQFSNSRSEMNVSTLELGDSALYLCASSLNRQVNNSPLHFGNGTRLTVT.

V is TRBV18 and J is TRBJ2-1; 13 positions agree with TRBD2. The germline V gene encodes CDR1 KGHSH and CDR2 LQKENI. J lost 0 bases, V lost 5 bases, and 10 bases had no gene match. The CDR3 is 19 amino acids. In DNA form, the CDR3 reads TGTGCCAGCTCATCGCGGACTAGCGGGAGTGTCAGCTCCTACAATGAGCAGTTCTTC. Translation gives CASSSRTSGSVSSYNEQFF.

The genes are TRBV2 and TRBJ1-5; D is undetermined. The CDR3 is made up of 13 amino acids. Trimming removed 4 bases from V and 8 bases from J, with 12 bases in between. CDR1 SNHLY and CDR2 FYNNEI come from the germline V gene. CDR3 region: CASSGTGLEPQHF. CDR3 nucleotides: TGTGCCAGCAGTGGGACCGGATTGGAGCCCCAGCATTTT.

This sequence joins TRBV5-1 and TRBJ2-3; perhaps D is TRBD1 or TRBD2 (5 bases each). The germline V gene encodes CDR1 SGHRS and CDR2 YFSETQ. Deletions cut 5 bases from V and 4 bases from J, with 17 bases between. The CDR3 covers 15 residues. CDR3: CASRRGSEGADTQYF. The CDR3 DNA follows: TGCGCCAGCAGGAGAGGGTCCGAAGGGGCAGATACGCAGTATTTT.

As to this clone: The same CDR3 is also encoded by other DNA sequences in this sample. This sequence joins TRBV2 and TRBJ1-4, with D possibly matching TRBD1 (5 bases). V was pared by 6 bases and J by 7 bases, with 15 bases between. This CDR3 contains 14 residues. CDR1 is SNHLY and CDR2 is FYNNEI in the germline V gene. The CDR3 spells CASSPGGAGEKLFF. CDR3 coding DNA: TGTGCCAGCAGCCCGGGAGGGGCGGGTGAAAAACTGTTTTTT.

The chain has TRBV11-2 and TRBJ1-1, with D possibly being TRBD1 (5 bases). Trimming took off 5 bases at V and 5 bases at J, with 15 bases between the two ends. There are 14 residues in the CDR3. In germline, CDR1 is SGHAT, CDR2 FQNNGV. The CDR3 nucleotides are TGTGCCAGCAGCCCGGGGGGGTACAATACTGAAGCTTTCTTT. Its protein product is CASSPGGYNTEAFF.

This sequence joins TRBV4-3 and TRBJ2-7; 10 nucleotides align to TRBD2. Germline trimming cut 0 bases from V and 1 base from J; bases unmatched to any gene: 9. The germline gives CDR1 LGHNA, CDR2 YSLEER. The CDR3 is made up of 18 amino acids. The CDR3 spells CASSQDWTSGGASYEQYF. The CDR3 nucleotides are TGCGCCAGCAGCCAAGATTGGACTAGCGGAGGTGCATCCTACGAGCAGTACTTC.